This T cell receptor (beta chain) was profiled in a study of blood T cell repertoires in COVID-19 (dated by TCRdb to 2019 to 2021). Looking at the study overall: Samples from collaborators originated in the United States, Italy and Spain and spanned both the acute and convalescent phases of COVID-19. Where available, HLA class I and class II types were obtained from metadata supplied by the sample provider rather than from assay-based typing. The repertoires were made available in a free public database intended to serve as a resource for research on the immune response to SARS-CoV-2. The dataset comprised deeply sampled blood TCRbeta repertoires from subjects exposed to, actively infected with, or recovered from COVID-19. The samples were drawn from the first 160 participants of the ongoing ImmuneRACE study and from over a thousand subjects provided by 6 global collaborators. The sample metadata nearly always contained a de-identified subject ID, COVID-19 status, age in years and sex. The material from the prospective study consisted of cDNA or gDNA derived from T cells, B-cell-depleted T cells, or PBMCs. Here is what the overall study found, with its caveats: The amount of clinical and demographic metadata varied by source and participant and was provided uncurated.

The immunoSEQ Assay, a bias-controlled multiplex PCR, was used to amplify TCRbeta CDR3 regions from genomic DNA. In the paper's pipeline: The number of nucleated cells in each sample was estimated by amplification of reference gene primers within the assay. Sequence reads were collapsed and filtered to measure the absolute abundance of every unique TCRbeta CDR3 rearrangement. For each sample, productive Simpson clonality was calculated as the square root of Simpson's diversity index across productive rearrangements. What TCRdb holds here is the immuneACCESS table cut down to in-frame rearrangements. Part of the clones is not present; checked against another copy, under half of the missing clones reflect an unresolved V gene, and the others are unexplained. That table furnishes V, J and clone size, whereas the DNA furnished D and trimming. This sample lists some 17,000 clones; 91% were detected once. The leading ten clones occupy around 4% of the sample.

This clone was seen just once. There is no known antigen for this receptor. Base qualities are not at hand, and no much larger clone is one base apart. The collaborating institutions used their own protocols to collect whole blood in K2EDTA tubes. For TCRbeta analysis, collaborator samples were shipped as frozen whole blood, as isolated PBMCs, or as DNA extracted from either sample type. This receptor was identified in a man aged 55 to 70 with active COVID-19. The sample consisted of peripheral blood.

The CDR3 amino acid sequence is: CATTGTGGPGTEAFF. The DNA sequence reads TGCGCCACAACCGGGACAGGGGGCCCGGGCACTGAAGCTTTCTTT. The rearranged chain carries TRBV5-1 and TRBJ1-1; the junction holds 12 bases that match TRBD1. From cysteine to phenylalanine, the CDR3 is 15 amino acids long. Only CDR3 DNA is held: 45 bases, read in frame from base 1. Trimming removed 9 bases from V and 4 bases from J; the gene matches leave 10 bases unexplained. The germline V gene supplies CDR1 SGHRS and CDR2 YFSETQ.